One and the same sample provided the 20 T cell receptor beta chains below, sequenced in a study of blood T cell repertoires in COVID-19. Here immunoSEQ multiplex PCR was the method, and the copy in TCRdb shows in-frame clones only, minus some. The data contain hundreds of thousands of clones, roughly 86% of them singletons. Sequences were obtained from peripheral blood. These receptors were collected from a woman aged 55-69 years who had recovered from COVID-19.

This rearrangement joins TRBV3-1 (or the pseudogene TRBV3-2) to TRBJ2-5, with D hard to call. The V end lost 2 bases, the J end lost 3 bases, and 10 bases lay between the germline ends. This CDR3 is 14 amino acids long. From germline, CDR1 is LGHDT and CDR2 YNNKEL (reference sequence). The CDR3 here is CASSQRSSEETQYF. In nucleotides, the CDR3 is TGTGCCAGCAGCCAACGGAGCTCGGAAGAGACCCAGTACTTC.

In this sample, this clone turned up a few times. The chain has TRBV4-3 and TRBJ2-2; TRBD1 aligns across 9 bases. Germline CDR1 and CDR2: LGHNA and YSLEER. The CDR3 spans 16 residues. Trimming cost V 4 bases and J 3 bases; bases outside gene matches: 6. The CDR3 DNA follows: TGCGCCAGCAGCCTGTATTGGACAGGGGACACCGGGGAGCTGTTTTTT. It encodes CASSLYWTGDTGELFF.

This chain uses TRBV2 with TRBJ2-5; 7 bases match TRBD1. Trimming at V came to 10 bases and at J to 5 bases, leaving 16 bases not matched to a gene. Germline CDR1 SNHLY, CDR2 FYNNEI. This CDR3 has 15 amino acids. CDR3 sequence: CAISSDRDRQETQYF. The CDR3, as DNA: TGTGCCATCTCAAGTGACAGGGATCGGCAGGAGACCCAGTACTTC.

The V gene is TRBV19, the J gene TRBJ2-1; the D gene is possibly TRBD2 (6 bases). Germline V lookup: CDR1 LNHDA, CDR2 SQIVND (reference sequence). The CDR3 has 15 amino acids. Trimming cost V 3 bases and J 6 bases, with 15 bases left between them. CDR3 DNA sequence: TGTGCCAGTAGTATCATGGCAGGAGGGGCCAATGAGCAGTTCTTC. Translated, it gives CASSIMAGGANEQFF.

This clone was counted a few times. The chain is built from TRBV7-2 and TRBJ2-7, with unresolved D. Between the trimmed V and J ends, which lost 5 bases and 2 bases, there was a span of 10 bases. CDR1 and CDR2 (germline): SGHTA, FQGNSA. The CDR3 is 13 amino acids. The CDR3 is CASSPQTPYEQYF. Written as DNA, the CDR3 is TGTGCCAGCAGCCCACAGACCCCCTACGAGCAGTACTTC.

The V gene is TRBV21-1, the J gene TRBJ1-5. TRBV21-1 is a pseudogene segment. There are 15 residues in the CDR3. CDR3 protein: CATVREFSSNQPQHF. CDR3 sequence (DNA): TGTGCCACCGTAAGGGAGTTTTCTAGCAATCAGCCCCAGCATTTT.

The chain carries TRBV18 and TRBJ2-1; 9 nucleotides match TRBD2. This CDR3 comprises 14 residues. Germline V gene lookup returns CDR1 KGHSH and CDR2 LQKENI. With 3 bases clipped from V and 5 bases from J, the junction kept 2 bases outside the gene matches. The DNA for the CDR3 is TGTGCCAGCTCACCGGGACTAGCTCACAATGAGCAGTTCTTC. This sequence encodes CASSPGLAHNEQFF.

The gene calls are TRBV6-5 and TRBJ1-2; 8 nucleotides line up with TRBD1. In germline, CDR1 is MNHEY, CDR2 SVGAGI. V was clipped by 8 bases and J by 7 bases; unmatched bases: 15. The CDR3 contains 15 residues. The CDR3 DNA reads TGTGCCAGCTCCCTTTCTCAGGGGGCGTCATCTGGCTACACCTTC. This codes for CASSLSQGASSGYTF.

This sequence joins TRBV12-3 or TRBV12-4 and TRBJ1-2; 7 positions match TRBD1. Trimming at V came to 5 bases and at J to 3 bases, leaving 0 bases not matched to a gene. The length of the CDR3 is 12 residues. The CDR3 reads CASSTGDYGYTF. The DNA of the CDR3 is TGTGCCAGCAGTACAGGGGACTATGGCTACACCTTC.

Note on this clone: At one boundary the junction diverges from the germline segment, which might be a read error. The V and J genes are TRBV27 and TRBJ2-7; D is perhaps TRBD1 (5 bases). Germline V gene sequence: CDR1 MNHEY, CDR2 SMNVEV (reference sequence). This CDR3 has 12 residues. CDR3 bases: TGTGCCAGCACCGCAAGGTGGGGCCAGATACACTTC. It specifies CASTARWGQIHF.

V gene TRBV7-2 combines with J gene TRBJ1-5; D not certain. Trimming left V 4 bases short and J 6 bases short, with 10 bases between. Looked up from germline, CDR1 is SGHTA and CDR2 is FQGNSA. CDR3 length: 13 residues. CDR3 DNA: TGTGCCAGCAGCTCTGGTCTGCGTCAGCCCCAGCATTTT. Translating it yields CASSSGLRQPQHF.

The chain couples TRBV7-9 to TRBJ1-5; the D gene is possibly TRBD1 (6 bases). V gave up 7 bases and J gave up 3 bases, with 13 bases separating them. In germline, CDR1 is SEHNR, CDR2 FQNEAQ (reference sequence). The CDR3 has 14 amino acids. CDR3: CASTGDRLNQPQHF. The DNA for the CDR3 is TGTGCCAGCACAGGAGACAGGCTCAATCAGCCCCAGCATTTT.

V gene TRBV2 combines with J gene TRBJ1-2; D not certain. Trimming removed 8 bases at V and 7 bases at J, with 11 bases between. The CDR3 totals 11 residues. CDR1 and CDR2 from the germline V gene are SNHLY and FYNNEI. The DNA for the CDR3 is TGTGCCAGCCTGTTATCTACTGGCTACACCTTC. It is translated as CASLLSTGYTF.

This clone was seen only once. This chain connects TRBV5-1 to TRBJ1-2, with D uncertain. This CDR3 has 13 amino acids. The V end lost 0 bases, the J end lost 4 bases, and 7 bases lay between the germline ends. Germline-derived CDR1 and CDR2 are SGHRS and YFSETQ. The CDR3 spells CASSLGLLYGYTF. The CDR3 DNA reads TGCGCCAGCAGCTTGGGACTGCTCTATGGCTACACCTTC.

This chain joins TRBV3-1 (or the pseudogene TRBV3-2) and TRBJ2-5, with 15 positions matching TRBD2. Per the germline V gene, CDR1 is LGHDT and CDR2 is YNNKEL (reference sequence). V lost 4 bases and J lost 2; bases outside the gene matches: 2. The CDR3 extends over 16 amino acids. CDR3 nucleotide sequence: TGTGCCAGCAGCCCCGGACTAGCGGGGGGGCAAGAGACCCAGTACTTC. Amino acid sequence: CASSPGLAGGQETQYF.

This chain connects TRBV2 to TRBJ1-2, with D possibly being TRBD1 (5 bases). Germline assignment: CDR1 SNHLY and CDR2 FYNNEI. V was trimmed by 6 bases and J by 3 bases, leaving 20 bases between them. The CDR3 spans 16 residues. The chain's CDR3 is CASSGLGLRGDYGYTF. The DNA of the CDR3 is TGTGCCAGCAGCGGACTGGGACTCCGCGGGGACTATGGCTACACCTTC.

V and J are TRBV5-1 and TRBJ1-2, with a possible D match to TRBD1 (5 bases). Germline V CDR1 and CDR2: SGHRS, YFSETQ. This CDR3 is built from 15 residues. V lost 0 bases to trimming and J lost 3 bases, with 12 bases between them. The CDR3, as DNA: TGCGCCAGCAGCTTGGACGGCAGGGAGGACTATGGCTACACCTTC. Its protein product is CASSLDGREDYGYTF.

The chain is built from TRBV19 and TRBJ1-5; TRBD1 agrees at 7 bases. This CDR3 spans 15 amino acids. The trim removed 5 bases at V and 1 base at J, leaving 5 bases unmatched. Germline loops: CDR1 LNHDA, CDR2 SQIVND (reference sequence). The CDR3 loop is CASSFRDSSNQPQHF. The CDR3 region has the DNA TGTGCCAGTAGTTTTCGGGACAGCAGCAATCAGCCCCAGCATTTT. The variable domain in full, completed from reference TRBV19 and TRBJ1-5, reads DGGITQSPKYLFRKEGQNVTLSCEQNLNHDAMYWYRQDPGQGLRLIYYSQIVNDFQKGDIAEGYSVSREKKESFPLTVTSAQKNPTAFYLCASSFRDSSNQPQHFGDGTRLSIL.

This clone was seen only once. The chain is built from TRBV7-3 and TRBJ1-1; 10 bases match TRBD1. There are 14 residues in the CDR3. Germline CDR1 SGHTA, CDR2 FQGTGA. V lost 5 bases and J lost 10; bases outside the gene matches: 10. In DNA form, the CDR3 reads TGTGCCAGCAGCGAGACAGGGGGCCGTACGTCAGCTTTCTTT. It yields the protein CASSETGGRTSAFF.

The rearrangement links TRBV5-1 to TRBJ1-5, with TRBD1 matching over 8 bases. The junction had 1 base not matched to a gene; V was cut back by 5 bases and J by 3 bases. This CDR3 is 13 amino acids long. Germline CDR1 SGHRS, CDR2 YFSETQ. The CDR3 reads CASRTGANQPQHF. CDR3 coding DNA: TGCGCCAGCAGGACAGGGGCCAATCAGCCCCAGCATTTT.